This TCR beta chain comes out of a study of CD8 T cells in Susac syndrome. Study-level findings and limits: By the study's own acknowledgment, its TCR sequencing and HLA analysis included relatively few individuals.

V was clipped by 3 bases and J by 10 bases; unmatched bases: 9. This CDR3 region has 15 residues. The germline V gene has CDR1 MDHEN and CDR2 SYDVKM. Random hexamers served to reverse transcribe roughly 0.45 to 1 ug RNA. With immunoSEQ multiplex PCR, TCR beta CDR3 was amplified across 54 Vbeta and 13 Jbeta. MiXCR was run by TCRdb on the immunoSEQ multiplex PCR reads, yielding one entry per CDR3 protein. The table records some 450,000 distinct CDR3 sequences, about 85% of them present only once. The CD8+ and CD4+ T cells were negatively isolated, with the TEMRA cells enriched by FACS. Comment on this clonotype: No antigen is known for it.

This sequence joins TRBV28 and TRBJ1-4; 9 bases map to TRBD1. The receptor was isolated from a human donor with multiple sclerosis. The sequenced sample was CD8+ T cells from PBMCs. CDR3 loop: CASSFRDRALGKLFF. Here the CDR3 DNA reads TGTGCCAGCAGTTTCCGGGACAGGGCTCTCGGAAAACTGTTTTTT.